Included here is one T cell receptor (beta chain) sequence, with context. Its antigen remains unknown. The data derive from a study of siplizumab effects on memory and regulatory T cells. Study results and caveats: Some alloreactive sequences were traceable to unstimulated CD4+ memory cells, and siplizumab significantly reduced them. Tracing alloreactive clones into unstimulated subsets worked for only a minor fraction of them. Naive T cells seemed more diverse than memory cells; they also seemed major alloresponse contributors.

CDR1 and CDR2 (germline): SGHRS, YFSETQ. This CDR3 is built from 16 residues. V was clipped by 4 bases and J by 2 bases; unmatched bases: 10. Roughly 10^5 TCR templates per sample were sequenced. Using immunoSEQ multiplex PCR, the repertoire was profiled, and TCRdb retains in-frame clones only, with some absent. The sample holds 62,000 or so clones; 75% to 90% are singletons and the top ten take about 3.8%. The source of this sequence is a human donor in good health. The sequenced material came from memory CD4+ T cells sorted from blood. The rearrangement links TRBV5-1 to TRBJ2-3; 7 positions agree with TRBD2. The CDR3 nucleotides read TGCGCCAGCAGCCCCCCGCTAGCGGATCTCACAGATACGCAGTATTTT. This gives the protein CASSPPLADLTDTQYF.